This is a list of T cell receptor beta chains from one sample in a study of T cell changes during pregnancy in multiple sclerosis. Data came from immunoSEQ multiplex PCR; TCRdb stores just in-frame clones and leaves some out. The data hold 85,000 to 120,000 clones, with 92% observed a single time. Material: peripheral blood, obtained after pregnancy. These receptors were obtained from a female donor with multiple sclerosis, enrolled in a pregnancy study. Each CDR3 is given with its conserved first and last residue. Each record gives: V gene, clone size, J gene, D gene, CDR3 DNA, CDR3 protein. The D gene is left open where the match is weak. A row's size may be missing; if present it is once, few, many or a size class.

V gene: TRBV6-5
clone size: .
J gene: TRBJ2-7
D gene: .
CDR3 DNA: TGTGCCAGCAGTTACGGCGGGTCCTTTCCCTACGAGCAGTACTTC
CDR3 protein: CASSYGGSFPYEQYF

V gene: TRBV6-5
clone size: .
J gene: TRBJ1-2
D gene: .
CDR3 DNA: TGTGCCAGCAGTTACTCGAGCGGGACGGGTGGCTACACCTTC
CDR3 protein: CASSYSSGTGGYTF

V gene: TRBV6-1
clone size: .
J gene: TRBJ1-4
D gene: .
CDR3 DNA: TGTGCCAGCTCGATTCAGCGTGCAACTAATGAAAAACTGTTTTTT
CDR3 protein: CASSIQRATNEKLFF

V gene: TRBV7-6
clone size: .
J gene: TRBJ2-5
D gene: .
CDR3 DNA: TGTGCCAGCAGCCCAACTAGCAGGAAGACCCAGTACTTC
CDR3 protein: CASSPTSRKTQYF

V gene: TRBV27
clone size: .
J gene: TRBJ2-6
D gene: TRBD1
CDR3 DNA: TGTGCCAGCAGGAGAAGGGGACAGGGGGCGCGAGGGGCCAACGTCCTGACTTTC
CDR3 protein: CASRRRGQGARGANVLTF

V gene: TRBV5-1
clone size: .
J gene: TRBJ2-5
D gene: TRBD2
CDR3 DNA: TGCGCCAGCAGCTTGGTAAACGGGAGGGGAGAGACCCAGTACTTC
CDR3 protein: CASSLVNGRGETQYF

V gene: TRBV27
clone size: .
J gene: TRBJ2-7
D gene: .
CDR3 DNA: TGTGCCAGCAGTACGTTGGGGGGCGAGCAGTACTTC
CDR3 protein: CASSTLGGEQYF

V gene: TRBV9
clone size: .
J gene: TRBJ2-1
D gene: .
CDR3 DNA: TGTGCCAGCAGCGTAGCTGCCGGGTACAATGAGCAGTTCTTC
CDR3 protein: CASSVAAGYNEQFF

V gene: TRBV5-5
clone size: .
J gene: TRBJ1-1
D gene: .
CDR3 DNA: TGTGCCAGCAGCTCACAGGTCGGGGCTTTCTTT
CDR3 protein: CASSSQVGAFF

V gene: TRBV18
clone size: .
J gene: TRBJ1-2
D gene: TRBD1
CDR3 DNA: TGTGCCAGCTCATCCGACAGGGTGGGGAACTATGGCTACACCTTC
CDR3 protein: CASSSDRVGNYGYTF

V gene: TRBV27
clone size: .
J gene: TRBJ1-6
D gene: TRBD1
CDR3 DNA: TGTGCCAGCAGTTCCCCGGGGACAGGGAGAACGTCCCTCCACTTT
CDR3 protein: CASSSPGTGRTSLHF

V gene: TRBV5-1
clone size: .
J gene: TRBJ1-1
D gene: .
CDR3 DNA: TGCGCCAGCAGCTTGGCGGTAGAGAACACTGAAGCTTTCTTT
CDR3 protein: CASSLAVENTEAFF

V gene: TRBV5-8
clone size: .
J gene: TRBJ2-7
D gene: .
CDR3 DNA: TGTGCCAGCAGCTTGGTGGTAGCCTACGAGCAGTACTTC
CDR3 protein: CASSLVVAYEQYF

V gene: TRBV5-3
clone size: .
J gene: TRBJ1-1
D gene: TRBD1
CDR3 DNA: TGTGCCAGAAGCCCGGCTTTAGGGGGCCTCACTGAAGCTTTCTTT
CDR3 protein: CARSPALGGLTEAFF

V gene: TRBV5-6
clone size: .
J gene: TRBJ2-7
D gene: .
CDR3 DNA: TGTGCCAGCAGGCCGGGGGGCCAAAGCTCCTACGAGCAGTACTTC
CDR3 protein: CASRPGGQSSYEQYF

V gene: TRBV7-2
clone size: .
J gene: TRBJ1-1
D gene: .
CDR3 DNA: TGTGCCAGCAGCTTATGGGGGCAGAACACTGAAGCTTTCTTT
CDR3 protein: CASSLWGQNTEAFF

V gene: TRBV7-9
clone size: .
J gene: TRBJ1-2
D gene: .
CDR3 DNA: TGTGCCAGCAGCCTGAGCCAACGGGGCTACACCTTC
CDR3 protein: CASSLSQRGYTF

V gene: TRBV5-1
clone size: .
J gene: TRBJ1-1
D gene: TRBD1
CDR3 DNA: TGCGCCAGCAGCCCTCAGTCTACAGGGGGCACTGAAGCTTTCTTT
CDR3 protein: CASSPQSTGGTEAFF

V gene: TRBV19
clone size: .
J gene: TRBJ2-7
D gene: TRBD1
CDR3 DNA: TGTGCCAGTAGTACCGGGACAGGGGGCTACGAGCAGTACTTC
CDR3 protein: CASSTGTGGYEQYF

V gene: TRBV27
clone size: .
J gene: TRBJ1-2
D gene: .
CDR3 DNA: TGTGCCAGCGCCCCCTCCCCCGGGGACTTCAGTAACTATGGCTACACCTTC
CDR3 protein: CASAPSPGDFSNYGYTF

V gene: TRBV10-3
clone size: .
J gene: TRBJ2-3
D gene: TRBD2
CDR3 DNA: TGTGCCATCAGCCGACTAGCGGGGGTCACAGATACGCAGTATTTT
CDR3 protein: CAISRLAGVTDTQYF

V gene: TRBV25-1
clone size: few
J gene: TRBJ1-1
D gene: .
CDR3 DNA: TGTGCCAGCAGTGCCCTCTCATTCATCGGGAACACTGAAGCTTTCTTT
CDR3 protein: CASSALSFIGNTEAFF

V gene: TRBV7-6
clone size: .
J gene: TRBJ2-7
D gene: TRBD1
CDR3 DNA: TGTGCCAGCAGCCGATCTACGGACAGGGTCGGCGACGAGCAGTACTTC
CDR3 protein: CASSRSTDRVGDEQYF

V gene: TRBV4-1
clone size: .
J gene: TRBJ2-1
D gene: .
CDR3 DNA: TGCGCCAGCAGCCAAGTAAATATAGTTTCCTACAATGAGCAGTTCTTC
CDR3 protein: CASSQVNIVSYNEQFF

V gene: TRBV19
clone size: .
J gene: TRBJ1-2
D gene: TRBD1
CDR3 DNA: TGTGCCAGTAGTGGGGAACAGGGGGCTAACTATGGCTACACCTTC
CDR3 protein: CASSGEQGANYGYTF

V gene: TRBV7-3
clone size: .
J gene: TRBJ2-1
D gene: TRBD2
CDR3 DNA: TGTGCCAGCTCCGGGACTAGCGGGGGATGGAATGAGCAGTTCTTC
CDR3 protein: CASSGTSGGWNEQFF

V gene: TRBV6-1
clone size: .
J gene: TRBJ1-2
D gene: .
CDR3 DNA: TGTGCCAGCAGCGACACAGCCAGGGGAGGCTACACCTTC
CDR3 protein: CASSDTARGGYTF